This TCR beta chain is drawn from a study of blood T cell repertoires in COVID-19. This CDR3 region has 16 residues. Germline V lookup: CDR1 ENHRY, CDR2 SYGVKD. V gave up 2 bases and J gave up 5 bases; unmatched junction bases: 10. It was within 2 weeks before study entry that exposed participants met a COVID-19 case. Profiling relied on immunoSEQ multiplex PCR, and the TCRdb table lists in-frame clones only, not all of them. The table shows roughly 270,000 clones, with roughly 80% occurring only once. The origin of this receptor is a man in his forties who had been exposed to COVID-19. This chain joins TRBV10-3 and TRBJ1-1, with 8 bases that match TRBD1. The sequencing input was PBMCs or T cells enriched from blood (not recorded which). For the CDR3, the DNA is TGTGCCATCAGTGAGAACGGGCAGGGGGCGAAGACTGAAGCTTTCTTT. Its protein is CAISENGQGAKTEAFF.